This TCR beta chain came from a study of blood T cell repertoires in COVID-19. Study-wide background: The samples span acute and convalescent COVID-19 from the United States, Italy and Spain. T cells, B-cell-depleted T cells, or PBMCs provided the cDNA or gDNA that served as material.

Original processing methods: Reference gene primer amplification in the assay estimated nucleated cell counts. Only in-frame clones appear in the TCRdb table, and some are missing; sequencing was by immunoSEQ multiplex PCR. Clone size and the V and J calls come from that table; the DNA yielded D and trimming. The table shows roughly 500,000 clones, with roughly 89% occurring only once. CDR3 size: 16 residues. With 0 bases clipped from V and 5 bases from J, the junction kept 7 bases outside the gene matches. Germline-derived CDR1 and CDR2 are SEHNR and FQNEAQ (reference sequence). Seattle patient enrollment occurred during active infection, with longitudinal follow-up thereafter.

The chain uses TRBV7-9 and TRBJ2-5; TRBD2 matches at 9 bases. Sequenced: peripheral blood. This TCR was recovered from a young man with COVID-19, enrolled during active disease. Written as DNA, the CDR3 is TGTGCCAGCAGCTTAGCTAGCGGGAGCGTCAGGGAGACCCAGTACTTC. Translated: CASSLASGSVRETQYF.